What follows is one T cell receptor (beta chain) and its context. What it binds is not known. At one boundary the junction diverges from the germline segment, which might be a read error. The data were taken from a study of blood T cells in healthy people across ages. General study findings and limits: Older age went with lower TCR beta diversity per million T cells, in a roughly linear way.

A second PCR of 7 to 11 cycles used a sample-barcoded 5' primer and a J-beta primer mix. Via MiXCR, TCRdb re-called the 5' RACE reads, giving one row per CDR3 protein. The table lists 2 million or so distinct CDR3 sequences, about 49% of them singletons. Sequencing was done on a sample of blood. The sequence came from a woman aged 40 to 49 in good health.

The CDR3 loop reads CASSQGTPGPNSSLHF. DNA for the CDR3: TGCGCCAGCAGCCAAGGAACGCCGGGCCCTAATTCATCCCTCCACTTT. The chain couples TRBV4-3 to TRBJ1-6; unclear D gene. The CDR3 has 16 residues. In germline, CDR1 is LGHNA, CDR2 YSLEER.